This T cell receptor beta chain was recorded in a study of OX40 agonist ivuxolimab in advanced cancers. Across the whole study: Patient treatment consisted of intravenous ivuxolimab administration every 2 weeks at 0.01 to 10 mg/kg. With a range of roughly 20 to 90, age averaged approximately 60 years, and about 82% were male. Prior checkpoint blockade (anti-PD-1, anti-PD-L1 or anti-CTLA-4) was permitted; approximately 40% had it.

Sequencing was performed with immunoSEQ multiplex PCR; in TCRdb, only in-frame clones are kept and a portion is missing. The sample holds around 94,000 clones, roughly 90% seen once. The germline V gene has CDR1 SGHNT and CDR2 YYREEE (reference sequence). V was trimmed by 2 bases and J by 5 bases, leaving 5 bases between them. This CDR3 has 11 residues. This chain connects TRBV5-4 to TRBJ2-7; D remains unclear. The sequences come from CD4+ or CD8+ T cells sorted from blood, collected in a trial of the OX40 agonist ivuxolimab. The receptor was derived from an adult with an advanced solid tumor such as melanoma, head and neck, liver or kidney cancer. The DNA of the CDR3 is TGTGCCAGCAGCTTAATAAACGAGCAGTACTTC. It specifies CASSLINEQYF.